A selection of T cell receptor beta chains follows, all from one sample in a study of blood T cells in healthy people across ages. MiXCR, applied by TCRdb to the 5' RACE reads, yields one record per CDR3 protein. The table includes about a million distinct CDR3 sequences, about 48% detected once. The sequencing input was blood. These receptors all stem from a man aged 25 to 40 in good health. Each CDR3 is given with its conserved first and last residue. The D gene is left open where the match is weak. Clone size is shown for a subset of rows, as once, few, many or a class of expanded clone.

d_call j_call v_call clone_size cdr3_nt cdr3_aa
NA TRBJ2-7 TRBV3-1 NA TGTGCCAGCAGCCAGTCCACAATTCTCTCCGAGCAGTACTTC CASSQSTILSEQYF
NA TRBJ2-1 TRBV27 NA TGTGCCAGCAGTGTCCGGGACGGGGTAAAAAATGAGCAGTTCTTC CASSVRDGVKNEQFF
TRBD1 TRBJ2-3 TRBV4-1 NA TGCGCCAGCAGACAGGGGGAGAGGAGGACAGATACGCAGTATTTT CASRQGERRTDTQYF
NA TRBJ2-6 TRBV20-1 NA TGCAGTGCAATGGGGGCAGGTAGATCCACTGGGGCCAACGTCCTGACTTTC CSAMGAGRSTGANVLTF
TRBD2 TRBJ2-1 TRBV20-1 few TGCAGTGCTAGTCTCGGACTAGCGGGGAGCTACAATGAGCAGTTCTTC CSASLGLAGSYNEQFF
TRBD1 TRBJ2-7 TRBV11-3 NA TGTGCCAGCAGCTGGGGACAGTCGGGCTACGAGCAGTACTTC CASSWGQSGYEQYF
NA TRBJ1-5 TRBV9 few TGTGCCAGCAGCGTAGACCTAGGGGATCAGCCCCAGCATTTT CASSVDLGDQPQHF
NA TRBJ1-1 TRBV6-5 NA TGTGCCAGCAACCTCCGGCAGAACACTGAAGTTTTCTTT CASNLRQNTEVFF
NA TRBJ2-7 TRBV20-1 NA TGCAGTGCTAGAACGGGCTGGGTTCCTGCCGACGAGCAGTACTTC CSARTGWVPADEQYF
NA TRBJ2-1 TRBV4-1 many TGCGCCAGCAGCCAAGCAGGTGGGACGTCCTACAATGAGCAGTTCTTC CASSQAGGTSYNEQFF
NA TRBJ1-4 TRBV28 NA TGTGCCAGCAGCGACACCGGGACGAAGAGCGAAAAACTGTTTTTT CASSDTGTKSEKLFF
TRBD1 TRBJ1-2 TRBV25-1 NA TGTGCCAGCAGTGAGACAGACAGGGGGGGATATGGCTACACCTTC CASSETDRGGYGYTF
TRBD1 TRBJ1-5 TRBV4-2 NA TGTGCCAGCAGCCAAGAATCTGGGGTAGGACAGGCTTATAGCAATCAGCCCCAGCATTTT CASSQESGVGQAYSNQPQHF
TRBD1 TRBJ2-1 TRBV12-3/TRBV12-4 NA TGTGCCAGCAGTTTGAGGGGGCAATCAATCAATGAGCAGTTCTTC CASSLRGQSINEQFF
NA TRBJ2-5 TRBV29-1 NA TGCAGCGTGGACAGTCGTGAGACCCAGTACTTC CSVDSRETQYF
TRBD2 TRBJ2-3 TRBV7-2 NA TGTGCCGTAAAGACTAGCGGAAGCACAGATACGCAGTATTTT CAVKTSGSTDTQYF
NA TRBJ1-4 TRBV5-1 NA TGCGCCAGCAGCTTGGCCAGGAGGGATGAAAAACTGTTTTTT CASSLARRDEKLFF
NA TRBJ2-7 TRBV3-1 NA TGTGCCAGCAGCCAAGGGGGGGACTTTTACGAGCAGTACTTC CASSQGGDFYEQYF
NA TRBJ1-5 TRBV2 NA TGTGCCAGCAGTGAACAGCGGGATTACAATCAGCCCCAGCATTTT CASSEQRDYNQPQHF
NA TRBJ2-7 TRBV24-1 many TGTGCCACCAGTGATAAGACAGGCATTGGCGAGCAGTACTTC CATSDKTGIGEQYF
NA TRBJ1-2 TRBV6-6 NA TGTGCCAGCAGTTACGGGATAGGGGCTAACTATGGCTACACCTTC CASSYGIGANYGYTF
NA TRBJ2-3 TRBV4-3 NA TGCGCCAGCAGCCAAGATCTGCCTAGAGGGGATACGCAGTATTTT CASSQDLPRGDTQYF